The 29 T cell receptor beta chains below all came from one sample that was sequenced in a study of blood T cell repertoires in COVID-19. Profiling relied on immunoSEQ multiplex PCR, and the TCRdb table lists in-frame clones only, not all of them. The top ten hold approximately 9.1% of the sample, which has approximately 270,000 clones, roughly 83% seen once. Material for sequencing was peripheral blood. The origin of the receptors is a man older than 75 with acute or convalescent COVID-19.

The genes are TRBV5-6 and TRBJ1-2; D possibly corresponds to TRBD1 (6 bases). CDR3 length: 15 residues. Germline V CDR1 and CDR2: SGHDT, YYEEEE. With 0 bases removed from V and 1 base from J, the gap between germline ends came to 10 bases. CDR3 sequence: CASSLGQDHNYGYTF. In nucleotides, the CDR3 is TGTGCCAGCAGCTTGGGACAGGACCATAACTATGGCTACACCTTC.

This chain links TRBV5-1 with TRBJ2-2; the match to TRBD1 covers 9 bases. This CDR3 spans 16 amino acids. Per the germline V gene, CDR1 is SGHRS and CDR2 is YFSETQ. Unmatched junction bases numbered 10, after V lost 4 bases and J lost 6 bases. The CDR3 coding sequence is TGCGCCAGCAGCAGTTGGGACAGGGTGTTAGCCGGGGAGCTGTTTTTT. This codes for CASSSWDRVLAGELFF.

This clone was observed a single time. The rearrangement uses TRBV18 and TRBJ2-1; 11 nucleotides match TRBD1. V lost 0 bases to trimming and J lost 9 bases; unmatched junction nucleotides: 4. The CDR3 covers 15 residues. The germline gives CDR1 KGHSH, CDR2 LQKENI. The CDR3 DNA sequence: TGTGCCAGCTCACCACCGGGGACAGGGGGAGGTGAGCAGTTCTTC. This sequence encodes CASSPPGTGGGEQFF.

The chain employs TRBV2 and TRBJ1-1, with D tentatively TRBD1 (5 bases). The V and J ends lost 8 bases and 4 bases respectively, with 17 bases between them. In germline, CDR1 is SNHLY, CDR2 FYNNEI. This CDR3 spans 14 amino acids. The chain's CDR3 is CASQSQGVSTEAFF. CDR3 in DNA: TGTGCCAGCCAATCTCAGGGCGTAAGCACTGAAGCTTTCTTT.

The V call is TRBV10-3, the J call TRBJ2-5; 7 bases map to TRBD1. The CDR3 has 13 residues. V shed 5 bases, J shed 1 base, and the junction held 1 base outside the gene matches. Germline loops: CDR1 ENHRY, CDR2 SYGVKD. The CDR3: CAISRTGQETQYF. The CDR3 DNA reads TGTGCCATCAGTAGGACAGGCCAAGAGACCCAGTACTTC.

The gene calls are TRBV12-5 and TRBJ1-2, with D possibly TRBD1 on 5 matching bases. The CDR3 runs to 14 residues. The germline V gene has CDR1 LGHNT and CDR2 FRNRAP. The V gene lost 0 bases and the J gene lost 5 bases, with 10 bases spanning the gap. The CDR3 loop reads CASGLVRGGYGYTF. CDR3 DNA sequence: TGTGCTAGTGGTTTGGTGCGGGGCGGGTATGGCTACACCTTC.

This clone showed up just a few times. The chain is built from TRBV9 and TRBJ2-2, with D perhaps matching TRBD2 (6 bases). The CDR3 spans 14 residues. The ends were cut back, 1 base at V and 4 bases at J, with 8 bases in the middle. Germline values: CDR1 SGDLS, CDR2 YYNGEE. CDR3 in amino acids: CASSVLEGTGELFF. The CDR3, as DNA: TGTGCCAGCAGCGTATTGGAGGGCACCGGGGAGCTGTTTTTT.

The chain combines TRBV21-1 with TRBJ2-7; the D call of TRBD1 is as the table states it, not checked on the DNA. TRBV21-1 is a known pseudogene. CDR3 length: 17 residues. DNA of the CDR3: TGTGCCAGCAGCAAATGGGATCCGGGACAGGGGGTCTACGAGCAGTACTTC. It codes for CASSKWDPGQGVYEQYF.

The V gene is TRBV28, the J gene TRBJ1-2, with 10 positions matching TRBD1. Germline V CDR1 and CDR2: MDHEN, SYDVKM. CDR3 length: 16 amino acids. J gave up 14 bases and V 1 base, and 16 bases lay outside the gene matches. The CDR3, as DNA: TGTGCCAGCAGTTTATTTTCCGGGATTGGACAGGGGGAGGCAACCTTC. This sequence encodes CASSLFSGIGQGEATF.

The V and J genes are TRBV5-4 and TRBJ2-7; the D gene is possibly TRBD2 (6 bases). The CDR3 consists of 17 residues. Germline V gene lookup returns CDR1 SGHNT and CDR2 YYREEE (reference sequence). Trimming removed 4 bases at V and 5 bases at J, with 25 bases between. CDR3 DNA sequence: TGTGCCAGCAGCACGGGACTTCGGACGTTGGGAGGCGACGAGCAGTACTTC. Its protein product is CASSTGLRTLGGDEQYF.

This chain joins TRBV30 and TRBJ2-5, with a tentative D call TRBD1 (5 bases). CDR3 length: 13 residues. Germline-derived CDR1 and CDR2 are GTSNPN and SVGIG (reference sequence). Trimming removed 3 bases at V and 1 base at J, with 9 bases between. In DNA, the CDR3 is TGTGCCTGGAGCGGACACTCCCAAGAGACCCAGTACTTC. Translating it yields CAWSGHSQETQYF.

The chain couples TRBV5-1 to TRBJ2-3; possible D gene TRBD1, 6 bases. The CDR3 has 15 amino acids. The germline V gene has CDR1 SGHRS and CDR2 YFSETQ. V was pared by 3 bases and J by 1 base, with 12 bases between. DNA of the CDR3: TGCGCCAGCAGCTCAACAGGGCGGCGCACAGATACGCAGTATTTT. This gives the protein CASSSTGRRTDTQYF.

The V gene is TRBV7-2, the J gene TRBJ2-1; 13 bases fit TRBD2. The V and J ends lost 1 base and 7 bases, in that order; junction bases with no gene match: 1. The CDR3 sequence is 15 residues long. Germline CDR1 reads SGHTA; CDR2 reads FQGNSA. The CDR3 loop is CASSLEGLAGNEQFF. The CDR3 DNA reads TGTGCCAGCAGCTTAGAGGGACTAGCGGGGAATGAGCAGTTCTTC. Supplemented by reference TRBV7-2 and TRBJ2-1, the full variable domain reads GAGVSQSPSNKVTEKGKDVELRCDPISGHTALYWYRQSLGQGLEFLIYFQGNSAPDKSGLPSDRFSAERTGGSVSTLTIQRTQQEDSAVYLCASSLEGLAGNEQFFGPGTRLTVL.

The chain recombines TRBV7-2 with TRBJ2-1, with TRBD1 identical over 9 bases. The germline CDR1 and CDR2 sequences are SGHTA and FQGNSA. V lost 1 base and J lost 5; bases outside the gene matches: 6. The CDR3 runs 16 residues. In DNA form, the CDR3 reads TGTGCCAGCAGCTTAGATACAGGGGGCAGGAACAATGAGCAGTTCTTC. Its translation is CASSLDTGGRNNEQFF.

This chain uses TRBV7-3 with TRBJ2-5; TRBD2 matches at 10 bases. V dropped 3 bases and J dropped 2; count of bases not matched to a gene: 3. The germline CDR1 and CDR2 sequences are SGHTA and FQGTGA. The CDR3 is 15 residues long. The CDR3, as DNA: TGTGCCAGCAGCTTTCTAGCGGGAGTTCAAGAGACCCAGTACTTC. Translated, it gives CASSFLAGVQETQYF.

The chain couples TRBV30 to TRBJ1-6, with 10 nucleotides matching TRBD1. The CDR3 extends over 16 amino acids. V gave up 1 base and J gave up 6 bases; unmatched junction bases: 6. Germline CDR1 reads GTSNPN; CDR2 reads SVGIG (reference sequence). As DNA, the CDR3 is TGTGCCTGGAGTGCCGGGACAGGGGCGTTTAATTCACCCCTCCACTTT. It yields the protein CAWSAGTGAFNSPLHF.

The gene calls are TRBV4-1 and TRBJ2-7; 10 bases agree with TRBD2. The V gene's germline CDR1 is MGHRA and CDR2 YSYEKL. With V trimmed by 0 bases and J by 3 bases, 2 bases remained unmatched. CDR3 size: 15 residues. The CDR3 nucleotides are TGCGCCAGCAGCCAAGAACTAGCGGGGAACTACGAGCAGTACTTC. Its translation is CASSQELAGNYEQYF.

V usage is TRBV19 and J usage is TRBJ1-2; 9 bases fit TRBD1. The CDR3 has 19 amino acids. CDR1 and CDR2 from the germline V gene are LNHDA and SQIVND (reference sequence). After removal of 4 bases from V and 7 bases from J, the junction contained 22 bases not matched to a gene. DNA of the CDR3: TGTGCCAGTAGTACCTCTCACGTGGGGACAGGGATAGCCGTAAGTGGCTACACCTTC. Protein product: CASSTSHVGTGIAVSGYTF.

The chain couples TRBV7-2 to TRBJ2-1; TRBD2 matches 8 bases. After removal of 5 bases from V and 8 bases from J, the junction contained 11 bases not matched to a gene. Germline loops: CDR1 SGHTA, CDR2 FQGNSA. The CDR3 has 15 amino acids. The CDR3 coding sequence is TGTGCCAGCAGCCCCACCGGGACTAGTAGCGATGAGCAGTTCTTC. Amino acids: CASSPTGTSSDEQFF.

The rearrangement links TRBV9 to TRBJ2-5; D is perhaps TRBD2 (5 bases). V was cut by 2 bases and J by 5 bases, with 13 bases left in between. Germline values: CDR1 SGDLS, CDR2 YYNGEE. The CDR3 has 14 amino acids. The CDR3 sequence is CASSVDQPGETQYF. The CDR3 bases are TGTGCCAGCAGCGTTGACCAGCCGGGGGAGACCCAGTACTTC.

This chain uses TRBV5-5 with TRBJ1-4; D not certain. The CDR3 length is 14 residues. The ends were cut back, 4 bases at V and 2 bases at J, with 9 bases in the middle. Looked up from germline, CDR1 is SGHKS and CDR2 is YYEKEE (reference sequence). CDR3: CASSHMGTNEKLFF. The CDR3 DNA sequence: TGTGCCAGCAGCCACATGGGCACTAATGAAAAACTGTTTTTT.

J is TRBJ2-1 and V is TRBV2, with D perhaps TRBD2 (6 bases). From germline, CDR1 is SNHLY and CDR2 FYNNEI. Trimming removed 2 bases from V and 4 bases from J, with 12 bases in between. The CDR3 spans 15 residues. CDR3 sequence (DNA): TGTGCCAGCAGTGAACGGGGGTCTGCTTACAATGAGCAGTTCTTC. This gives the protein CASSERGSAYNEQFF.

In regard to this clone: The junction and the germline gene differ at one end; a read error may be behind it. V gene TRBV2 combines with J gene TRBJ1-2; TRBD1 aligns across 10 bases. Germline-derived CDR1 and CDR2 are SNHLY and FYNNEI. This CDR3 region has 14 residues. The CDR3: CASREGTGDNGYTF. The DNA for the CDR3 is TGTGCCAGCAGAGAAGGGACAGGGGATAATGGCTACACCTTC.

V is TRBV6-1 and J is TRBJ1-2; TRBD1 agrees at 7 bases. The CDR3 totals 13 residues. Germline V gene lookup returns CDR1 MNHNS and CDR2 SASEGT. J was trimmed by 8 bases and V by 1 base; bases with no gene match: 4. The CDR3 sequence is CASSEVTGAGYTF. The CDR3 DNA reads as TGTGCCAGCAGTGAAGTAACAGGGGCAGGCTACACCTTC.

V and J are TRBV5-1 and TRBJ2-2; 9 positions agree with TRBD1. This CDR3 has 15 residues. The germline V gene encodes CDR1 SGHRS and CDR2 YFSETQ. The V gene end was trimmed by 5 bases and the J gene end by 8 bases; junction bases not matched to a gene: 10. In DNA form, the CDR3 reads TGCGCCAGCAGTGCTAGGACAGGGGAAGGAGGGGAGCTGTTTTTT. Its translation: CASSARTGEGGELFF.

The rearrangement links TRBV24-1 to TRBJ2-3; TRBD1 is a possible D gene (5 bases). The germline V gene has CDR1 KGHDR and CDR2 SFDVKD. CDR3 length equals 14 residues. Trimming cost V 7 bases and J 4 bases, with 14 bases left between them. CDR3 loop: CATRPGYSADTQYF. The CDR3 DNA follows: TGTGCCACCAGGCCAGGGTACTCCGCAGATACGCAGTATTTT.

The chain recombines TRBV25-1 with TRBJ2-7, with D possibly TRBD2 on 5 matching bases. The CDR3 covers 14 residues. Trimming shortened V by 2 bases and J by 4 bases, and 12 bases separated the two germline ends. CDR1 MGHDK and CDR2 SYGVNS come from the germline V gene. CDR3 residues: CASSETGLKYEQYF. CDR3 DNA sequence: TGTGCCAGCAGTGAAACGGGGTTAAAGTACGAGCAGTACTTC.

This clone came up once. The gene calls are TRBV5-1 and TRBJ2-4, with 9 bases matching TRBD1. Germline V gene lookup returns CDR1 SGHRS and CDR2 YFSETQ. The CDR3 loop spans 17 amino acids. V was pared by 4 bases and J by 2 bases, with 10 bases of the junction left unmatched. The CDR3 DNA sequence: TGCGCCAGCAGCCCAACCACAGGGGGCATTACCAAAAACATTCAGTACTTC. It encodes CASSPTTGGITKNIQYF.

This clone was seen a few times. The chain uses TRBV4-1 and TRBJ1-5; no clear D gene. In germline, CDR1 is MGHRA, CDR2 YSYEKL. The V gene lost 0 bases and the J gene lost 0 bases, with 21 bases spanning the gap. This CDR3 spans 20 amino acids. The CDR3 protein is CASSQDSGVPPRYSNQPQHF. The CDR3 coding sequence is TGCGCCAGCAGCCAAGATAGTGGAGTCCCCCCCCGTTATAGCAATCAGCCCCAGCATTTT.